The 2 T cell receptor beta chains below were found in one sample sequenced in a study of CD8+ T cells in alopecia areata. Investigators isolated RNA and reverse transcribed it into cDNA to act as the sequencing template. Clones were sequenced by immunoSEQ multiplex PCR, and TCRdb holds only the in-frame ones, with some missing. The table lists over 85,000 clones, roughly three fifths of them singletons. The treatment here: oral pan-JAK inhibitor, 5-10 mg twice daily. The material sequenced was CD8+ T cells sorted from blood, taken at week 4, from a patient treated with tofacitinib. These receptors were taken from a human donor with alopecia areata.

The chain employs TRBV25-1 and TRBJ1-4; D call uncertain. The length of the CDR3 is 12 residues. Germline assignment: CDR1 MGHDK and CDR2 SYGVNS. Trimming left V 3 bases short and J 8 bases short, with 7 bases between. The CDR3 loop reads CASSDGGEKLFF. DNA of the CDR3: TGTGCCAGCAGTGATGGAGGGGAAAAACTGTTTTTT.

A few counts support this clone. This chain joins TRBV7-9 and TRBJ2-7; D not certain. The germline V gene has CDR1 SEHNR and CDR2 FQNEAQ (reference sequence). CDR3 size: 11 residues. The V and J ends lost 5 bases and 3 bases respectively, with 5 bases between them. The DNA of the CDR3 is TGTGCCAGCAGCCCCGACTACGAGCAGTACTTC. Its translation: CASSPDYEQYF.